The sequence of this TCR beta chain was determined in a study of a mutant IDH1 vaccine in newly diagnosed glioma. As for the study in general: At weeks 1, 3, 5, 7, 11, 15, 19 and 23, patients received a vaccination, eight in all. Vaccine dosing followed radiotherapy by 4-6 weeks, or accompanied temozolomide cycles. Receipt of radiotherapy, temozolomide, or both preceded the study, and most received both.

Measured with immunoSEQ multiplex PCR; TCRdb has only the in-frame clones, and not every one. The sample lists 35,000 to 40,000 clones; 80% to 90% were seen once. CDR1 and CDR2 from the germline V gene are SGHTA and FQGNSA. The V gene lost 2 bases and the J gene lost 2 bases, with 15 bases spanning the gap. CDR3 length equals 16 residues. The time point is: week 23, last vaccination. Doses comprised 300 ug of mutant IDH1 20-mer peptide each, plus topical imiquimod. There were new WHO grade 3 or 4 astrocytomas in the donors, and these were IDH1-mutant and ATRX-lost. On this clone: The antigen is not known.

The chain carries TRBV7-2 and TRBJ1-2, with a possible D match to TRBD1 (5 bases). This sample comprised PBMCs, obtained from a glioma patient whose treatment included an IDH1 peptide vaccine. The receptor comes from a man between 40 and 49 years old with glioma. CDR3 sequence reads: CASSLRHRIKNYGYTF. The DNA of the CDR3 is TGTGCCAGCAGCTTACGACACAGGATTAAAAACTATGGCTACACCTTC.